The 18 T cell receptor beta chains listed next were all sequenced from one sample in a study of blood T cell repertoires in COVID-19. Measured with immunoSEQ multiplex PCR; TCRdb has only the in-frame clones, and not every one. The table has some 81,000 clones, around 96% seen once. Material for sequencing was peripheral blood. Every receptor here comes from a human donor with active COVID-19. The donor label of this sample is uncertain.

The rearrangement uses TRBV19 and TRBJ2-5; 7 nucleotides align to TRBD1. Trimming cost V 5 bases and J 4 bases; bases outside gene matches: 4. CDR3 size: 13 residues. Germline CDR1 is LNHDA and CDR2 is SQIVND (reference sequence). The CDR3 DNA is TGTGCCAGTAGTGCCGGGACAGCAGAGACCCAGTACTTC. It specifies CASSAGTAETQYF.

This chain links TRBV9 with TRBJ2-6; D gene uncertain. The V and J ends lost 1 base and 0 bases respectively, with 17 bases between them. This CDR3 is 19 amino acids long. The germline gives CDR1 SGDLS, CDR2 YYNGEE. The CDR3 DNA follows: TGTGCCAGCAGCGTATCGGCAGGCCAACAAAACTCTGGGGCCAACGTCCTGACTTTC. Residues: CASSVSAGQQNSGANVLTF.

This chain joins TRBV6-5 and TRBJ1-5; 7 bases fit TRBD1. The germline V gene encodes CDR1 MNHEY and CDR2 SVGAGI. The CDR3 extends over 15 amino acids. V shed 7 bases, J shed 3 bases, and the junction held 9 bases outside the gene matches. The CDR3 loop is CASIRGRGNNQPQHF. In DNA, the CDR3 is TGTGCCAGCATCCGAGGCAGGGGGAACAATCAGCCCCAGCATTTT.

This rearrangement joins TRBV24-1 to TRBJ2-5; 9 bases line up with TRBD1. The V and J ends lost 4 bases and 4 bases, in that order; junction bases with no gene match: 9. This CDR3 spans 16 amino acids. The germline gives CDR1 KGHDR, CDR2 SFDVKD. CDR3 DNA: TGTGCCACCAGTGACCGGGACAGGGACATCCGAGAGACCCAGTACTTC. Its translation: CATSDRDRDIRETQYF.

This chain links TRBV4-1 with TRBJ2-6; D unclear. This CDR3 is 15 amino acids long. CDR1 MGHRA and CDR2 YSYEKL come from the germline V gene. Between the trimmed V and J ends, which lost 4 bases and 2 bases, there was a span of 9 bases. CDR3 sequence (DNA): TGCGCCAGCAGCCCGAGGATTACTGGGGCCAACGTCCTGACTTTC. This translates into CASSPRITGANVLTF.

The rearrangement links TRBV14 to TRBJ2-1; tentatively, D is TRBD2 (6 bases). In germline, CDR1 is SGHDN, CDR2 FVKESK. Trimming took off 6 bases at V and 2 bases at J, with 14 bases between the two ends. This CDR3 contains 15 residues. The CDR3 sequence: CASRPSGRTYNEQFF. CDR3 sequence (DNA): TGTGCCAGCAGGCCATCCGGGAGAACCTACAATGAGCAGTTCTTC.

The rearrangement joins TRBV19 to TRBJ2-1; D possibly corresponds to TRBD1 (5 bases). From germline, CDR1 is LNHDA and CDR2 SQIVND (reference sequence). The CDR3 extends over 18 amino acids. V was trimmed by 7 bases and J by 5 bases, leaving 27 bases between them. The CDR3 nucleotides read TGTGCCAGTAAAATGGTCCCTGGTAGGGGCCAGCTCCACAATGAGCAGTTCTTC. Translation gives CASKMVPGRGQLHNEQFF. Full variable domain (rest looked up from reference TRBV19 and TRBJ2-1): DGGITQSPKYLFRKEGQNVTLSCEQNLNHDAMYWYRQDPGQGLRLIYYSQIVNDFQKGDIAEGYSVSREKKESFPLTVTSAQKNPTAFYLCASKMVPGRGQLHNEQFFGPGTRLTVL.

This chain connects TRBV6-5 to TRBJ2-3; unclear D gene. CDR3 length equals 16 residues. V gave up 2 bases and J gave up 2 bases, with 14 bases separating them. Germline CDR1 reads MNHEY; CDR2 reads SVGAGI. CDR3 nucleotides: TGTGCCAGCAGTTACACCGGGTCCCAACCCACAGATACGCAGTATTTT. Translated, it gives CASSYTGSQPTDTQYF.

This rearrangement joins TRBV5-8 to TRBJ2-7; 7 bases align to TRBD1. The V gene's germline CDR1 is SGHTS and CDR2 YDEGEE. V lost 4 bases and J lost 12; bases outside the gene matches: 7. The CDR3 has 11 residues. CDR3 nucleotides: TGTGCCAGCAGCCTGACAGGGTTGGTGTACTTC. Residues: CASSLTGLVYF.

The chain links TRBV5-6 to TRBJ2-5; D is possibly TRBD1 (8 bases). V was clipped by 4 bases and J by 4 bases, with 20 bases between them. Per germline, CDR1 SGHDT and CDR2 YYEEEE. The CDR3 consists of 16 residues. The CDR3 coding sequence is TGTGCCAGCAGCGTCGAAAGACAGGGGAGGGGAGAGACCCAGTACTTC. Translation gives CASSVERQGRGETQYF.

The chain combines TRBV5-6 with TRBJ1-2; D not certain. The CDR3 length is 12 residues. Trimming took off 0 bases at V and 4 bases at J, with 4 bases between the two ends. Germline-derived CDR1 and CDR2 are SGHDT and YYEEEE. CDR3 protein: CASSLVLYGYTF. In nucleotides, the CDR3 is TGTGCCAGCAGCTTGGTCCTCTATGGCTACACCTTC.

The chain couples TRBV4-1 to TRBJ1-3, with D possibly being TRBD1 (5 bases). V lost 5 bases and J 0 bases, leaving 14 bases between the germline ends. Germline assignment: CDR1 MGHRA and CDR2 YSYEKL. CDR3 length: 16 residues. Written as DNA, the CDR3 is TGCGCCAGCAGCGCAGGGCTCCCGTACTCTGGAAACACCATATATTTT. It encodes CASSAGLPYSGNTIYF.

The rearrangement links TRBV5-1 to TRBJ2-5; D perhaps matches TRBD1 (6 bases). The V gene lost 0 bases and the J gene lost 4 bases, with 10 bases spanning the gap. This CDR3 region has 14 residues. Germline V gene sequence: CDR1 SGHRS, CDR2 YFSETQ. The DNA of the CDR3 is TGCGCCAGCAGCTTGGAGGGCAGGGGAGAGACCCAGTACTTC. This codes for CASSLEGRGETQYF.

This clone was recorded once. The gene calls are TRBV6-5 and TRBJ1-3, with D unclear. The CDR3 is made up of 16 amino acids. Per the germline V gene, CDR1 is MNHEY and CDR2 is SVGAGI. With 0 bases removed from V and 0 bases from J, the gap between germline ends came to 9 bases. The CDR3 nucleotides read TGTGCCAGCAGTTACTCAGCCATGTACTCTGGAAACACCATATATTTT. Translated: CASSYSAMYSGNTIYF.

Here the CDR3 DNA reads TGCAGCGTTGAAGATCGGGTGTTTAAGAATGGCTACACCTTC. Its translation: CSVEDRVFKNGYTF. V usage is TRBV29-1 and J usage is TRBJ1-2; D ambiguous. The germline V gene encodes CDR1 SQVTM and CDR2 ANQGSEA. CDR3 length: 14 amino acids. Trimming removed 0 bases from V and 6 bases from J, with 14 bases in between. Based on the CDR3 plus reference TRBV29-1 and TRBJ1-2, the full variable domain is SAVISQKPSRDICQRGTSLTIQCQVDSQVTMMFWYRQQPGQSLTLIATANQGSEATYESGFVIDKFPISRPNLTFSTLTVSNMSPEDSSIYLCSVEDRVFKNGYTFGSGTRLTVV.

The count of this clone is one. The chain is built from TRBV4-3 and TRBJ2-7; 8 bases map to TRBD2. Germline V CDR1 and CDR2: LGHNA, YSLEER. Unmatched junction bases numbered 8, after V lost 2 bases and J lost 5 bases. This CDR3 is 15 amino acids long. CDR3 loop: CASSQLIAGLNEQYF. The CDR3 nucleotides are TGCGCCAGCAGCCAACTAATAGCGGGACTCAACGAGCAGTACTTC.

The chain recombines TRBV7-8 with TRBJ1-5, with D possibly TRBD1 on 5 matching bases. The CDR3 is made up of 18 amino acids. Germline V gene sequence: CDR1 SGHVS, CDR2 FQNEAQ. Deletions cut 4 bases from V and 0 bases from J, with 19 bases between. The chain's CDR3 is CASSSDLRTTLSNQPQHF. In DNA, the CDR3 is TGTGCCAGCAGCTCCGATCTTCGGACAACACTTAGCAATCAGCCCCAGCATTTT. Looking up the rest from reference TRBV7-8 and TRBJ1-5 gives the full variable domain: GAGVSQSPRYKVAKRGQDVALRCDPISGHVSLFWYQQALGQGPEFLTYFQNEAQLDKSGLPSDRFFAERPEGSVSTLKIQRTQQEDSAVYLCASSSDLRTTLSNQPQHFGDGTRLSIL.

In nucleotides, the CDR3 is TGTGCCAGCAGCTTATACGGGACAGGGGGAACTGAAGCTTTCTTT. Translated, it gives CASSLYGTGGTEAFF. The chain combines TRBV11-1 with TRBJ1-1, with 11 nucleotides matching TRBD1. This CDR3 comprises 15 residues. In germline, CDR1 is SGHAT, CDR2 FQDESV (reference sequence). J gave up 5 bases and V 2 bases, and 4 bases lay outside the gene matches.